What follows are 3 T cell receptor beta chains derived from one specimen sequenced in a study of T cell responses to AZD1222 COVID-19 vaccine. TCRdb keeps only in-frame clones here, not all; method: immunoSEQ multiplex PCR. The data hold approximately 150,000 clones, with 92% observed a single time. The starting material was peripheral blood, obtained 28 days after the second AZD1222 dose. The origin of the receptors is an adult who received the AZD1222 COVID-19 vaccine.

The V gene is TRBV6-5, the J gene TRBJ1-2, with 9 bases lining up with TRBD1. Germline assignment: CDR1 MNHEY and CDR2 SVGAGI. V lost 7 bases, J lost 4 bases, and 7 bases stayed unmatched. The CDR3 extends over 14 amino acids. The CDR3 DNA reads as TGTGCCAGCATACCTGGACAGGGGATCTATGGCTACACCTTC. Amino acid sequence: CASIPGQGIYGYTF.

The chain combines TRBV30 with TRBJ1-2, with D perhaps matching TRBD1 (6 bases). The V gene's germline CDR1 is GTSNPN and CDR2 SVGIG (reference sequence). V lost 4 bases and J 11 bases, leaving 17 bases between the germline ends. The length of the CDR3 is 12 residues. The CDR3 sequence: CAWTDSRRRYTF. The CDR3 DNA is TGTGCCTGGACGGACAGTCGGCGGCGGTACACCTTC.

The CDR3 region has the DNA TGTGCCAGCAGTGCTCGGACAGCTAATAACTATGGCTACACCTTC. Its translation: CASSARTANNYGYTF. The gene calls are TRBV2 and TRBJ1-2; TRBD1 might be the D (6 bases). Germline V gene lookup returns CDR1 SNHLY and CDR2 FYNNEI. V was trimmed by 4 bases and J by 1 base, leaving 13 bases between them. This CDR3 is built from 15 residues.